Below, 5 T cell receptor beta chains from the same sample are listed, as sequenced in a study of blood T cell repertoires in COVID-19. Libraries were prepared by immunoSEQ multiplex PCR; TCRdb keeps only in-frame clonotypes and omits some of them. This table holds 240,000 or so clones, roughly 86% found once. The sequenced material came from peripheral blood. The source is a woman aged 30 to 39 who had recovered from COVID-19.

The V call is TRBV11-2, the J call TRBJ2-1, with TRBD2 matching 15 bases. The CDR3 loop spans 15 amino acids. V shed 3 bases, J shed 7 bases, and the junction held 1 base outside the gene matches. The germline CDR1 and CDR2 sequences are SGHAT and FQNNGV. This chain's CDR3 is CASSFGTSGGNEQFF. CDR3 bases: TGTGCCAGCAGCTTCGGGACTAGCGGGGGGAATGAGCAGTTCTTC. Using reference TRBV11-2 and TRBJ2-1 for the parts outside the CDR3, the full variable domain is EAGVAQSPRYKIIEKRQSVAFWCNPISGHATLYWYQQILGQGPKLLIQFQNNGVVDDSQLPKDRFSAERLKGVDSTLKIQPAKLEDSAVYLCASSFGTSGGNEQFFGPGTRLTVL.

The V and J genes are TRBV3-1 (or the pseudogene TRBV3-2) and TRBJ2-7; tentative D call: TRBD1 (5 bases). Trimming stripped 1 base from V and 3 bases from J, with 13 bases between. Germline loops: CDR1 LGHDT, CDR2 YNNKEL (reference sequence). This CDR3 contains 15 residues. The CDR3 bases are TGTGCCAGCAGCCAAGGGGTGGACATAATCTACGAGCAGTACTTC. It codes for CASSQGVDIIYEQYF.

The chain couples TRBV15 to TRBJ1-2; 7 bases are a match to TRBD1. This CDR3 has 19 residues. Germline trimming cut 0 bases from V and 0 bases from J; bases unmatched to any gene: 13. CDR1 and CDR2 (germline): LNHNV, YYDKDF (reference sequence). For the CDR3, the DNA is TGTGCCACCAGCAGAGAGGGGAGGATTAGGGGGCGACCTAACTATGGCTACACCTTC. Its translation is CATSREGRIRGRPNYGYTF.

This clone was detected a few times. This chain uses TRBV7-9 with TRBJ2-1; TRBD2 might be the D (5 bases). Germline V gene lookup returns CDR1 SEHNR and CDR2 FQNEAQ (reference sequence). The germline V and J ends were trimmed by 5 bases and 1 base, with 15 bases remaining between them. This CDR3 has 16 amino acids. This CDR3 is CASSPRPGRSYNEQFF. For the CDR3, the DNA is TGTGCCAGCAGCCCCCGCCCGGGGAGATCCTACAATGAGCAGTTCTTC.

V and J are TRBV5-1 and TRBJ2-7, with TRBD1 as a possible D gene (6 bases). This CDR3 comprises 13 residues. Trimming stripped 1 base from V and 7 bases from J, with 12 bases between. Per the germline V gene, CDR1 is SGHRS and CDR2 is YFSETQ. In DNA, the CDR3 is TGCGCCAGCAGCTTGAGAGGGGGATGGGAGCAGTACTTC. The encoded protein is CASSLRGGWEQYF.